This T cell receptor (beta chain) was sequenced during a study of cytomegalovirus exposure and HLA in healthy donors. The study, taken as a whole, reports: In a later analysis, TCR beta V- and J-gene trimming showed a link to a missense DCLRE1C variant. In a later analysis, across HLA loci, associated TCR counts were highest for DRB1, lowest for HLA-C.

This CDR3 is 14 amino acids long. V trimming: 0 bases; J trimming: 3 bases; junction bases outside the gene matches: 3. The germline gives CDR1 SGDLS, CDR2 YYNGEE. As concerns this clone: Its target is unknown.

The PCR contained 60 Vbeta and 13 Jbeta primers. In the authors' workflow: An analysis that came later counted roughly 87 million unique TCR beta chains, around 12 million shared. Measured with immunoSEQ multiplex PCR; TCRdb has only the in-frame clones, and not every one. The D gene and trimming were derived from the DNA, and the V and J assignments and clone size from that table. The sample lists 150,000 to 200,000 clones, 60% to 80% seen once, with 2.5% to 3% in the top ten. This TCR derives from a man aged 35 to 55 in good health and CMV-seronegative. The chain uses TRBV9 and TRBJ2-7; 7 bases line up with TRBD1. Material: PBMCs. CDR3 sequence: CASSVDAGGYEQYF. The CDR3 DNA reads TGTGCCAGCAGCGTAGATGCAGGGGGCTACGAGCAGTACTTC.